The 11 T cell receptor beta chains below all came from one sample that was sequenced in a study of blood T cell repertoires in COVID-19. Clones were sequenced by immunoSEQ multiplex PCR, and TCRdb holds only the in-frame ones, with some missing. The sample consists of a few hundred thousand clones, approximately 90% of them appearing once. Specimen: PBMCs or T cells enriched from blood (not recorded which). These receptors all come from a woman aged 40 to 50 who had recovered from COVID-19.

J is TRBJ2-4 and V is TRBV7-2, with 7 bases fitting TRBD1. V shed 7 bases, J shed 1 base, and the junction held 16 bases outside the gene matches. CDR3 length: 18 residues. Germline lookup yields CDR1 SGHTA and CDR2 FQGNSA. The CDR3 loop reads CASTSGGASLGAKNIQYF. CDR3 nucleotide sequence: TGTGCCAGCACCTCAGGGGGAGCATCACTGGGGGCCAAAAACATTCAGTACTTC.

The V gene is TRBV7-2, the J gene TRBJ2-5; no firm D call. This CDR3 comprises 13 residues. V lost 2 bases to trimming and J lost 4 bases, with 8 bases between them. Germline V CDR1 and CDR2: SGHTA, FQGNSA. CDR3 region: CASSLKWRETQYF. As DNA, the CDR3 is TGTGCCAGCAGCTTAAAGTGGAGAGAGACCCAGTACTTC.

The rearrangement joins TRBV11-2 to TRBJ2-3; D might be TRBD2 (5 bases). Trimming removed 3 bases at V and 6 bases at J, with 13 bases between. Germline V gene sequence: CDR1 SGHAT, CDR2 FQNNGV. The length of the CDR3 is 14 residues. The CDR3 spells CASSFNSAGDTQYF. The DNA of the CDR3 is TGTGCCAGCAGCTTCAATTCGGCGGGTGATACGCAGTATTTT.

The chain is built from TRBV7-9 and TRBJ1-1, with D possibly matching TRBD1 (6 bases). This CDR3 spans 15 amino acids. Germline V gene sequence: CDR1 SEHNR, CDR2 FQNEAQ (reference sequence). V lost 6 bases and J lost 3, with 17 bases in between. The CDR3 sequence: CASSPRSDRDTEAFF. The CDR3, as DNA: TGTGCCAGCAGTCCCAGGTCGGACAGAGACACTGAAGCTTTCTTT. The variable domain in full, completed from reference TRBV7-9 and TRBJ1-1, reads DTGVSQNPRHKITKRGQNVTFRCDPISEHNRLYWYRQTLGQGPEFLTYFQNEAQLEKSRLLSDRFSAERPKGSFSTLEIQRTEQGDSAMYLCASSPRSDRDTEAFFGQGTRLTVV.

The chain carries TRBV24-1 and TRBJ1-5; D is ambiguous. Germline CDR1 and CDR2: KGHDR and SFDVKD. With 5 bases removed from V and 4 bases from J, the gap between germline ends came to 8 bases. The CDR3 has 13 residues. The CDR3 is CATSVAGNQPQHF. DNA for the CDR3: TGTGCCACCAGTGTTGCGGGGAATCAGCCCCAGCATTTT.

This clone was seen a handful of times. The chain employs TRBV7-6 and TRBJ1-1; D is uncertain. The germline V and J ends were trimmed by 2 bases and 0 bases, with 4 bases remaining between them. Germline assignment: CDR1 SGHVS and CDR2 FNYEAQ. The CDR3 is 13 amino acids. The CDR3, as DNA: TGTGCCAGCAGCTTAACAATGAACACTGAAGCTTTCTTT. Its translation is CASSLTMNTEAFF.

V usage is TRBV6-5 and J usage is TRBJ1-5; D remains unclear. The CDR3 is 14 amino acids. V lost 0 bases and J 3 bases, leaving 6 bases between the germline ends. Per germline, CDR1 MNHEY and CDR2 SVGAGI. CDR3 sequence (DNA): TGTGCCAGCAGTTACTCTGGAGCCAATCAGCCCCAGCATTTT. Translated: CASSYSGANQPQHF.

The rearrangement links TRBV6-2 or TRBV6-3 to TRBJ1-1; tentative D call: TRBD1 (6 bases). CDR1 is MNHEY and CDR2 is SVGEGT in the germline V gene. The CDR3 totals 18 residues. Trimming stripped 4 bases from V and 1 base from J, with 22 bases between. The CDR3 sequence is CASSSGLWGGEKNTEAFF. The DNA for the CDR3 is TGTGCCAGCAGTTCTGGGTTATGGGGGGGCGAAAAGAACACTGAAGCTTTCTTT.

The rearrangement joins TRBV27 to TRBJ1-5, with 9 bases matching TRBD1. Germline V CDR1 and CDR2: MNHEY, SMNVEV (reference sequence). Trimming took 4 bases from V and 2 from J; bases not matched to a gene: 12. This CDR3 has 18 amino acids. The CDR3 sequence: CASSSLYRGRIGNQPQHF. CDR3 DNA: TGTGCCAGCAGTTCACTATACAGGGGGCGCATCGGCAATCAGCCCCAGCATTTT.

The chain employs TRBV3-1 (or the pseudogene TRBV3-2) and TRBJ1-2; possibly TRBD1 for D (5 bases). Trimming pared 4 bases from V and 2 bases from J, leaving 14 bases between. The CDR3 length is 15 residues. Looked up from germline, CDR1 is LGHDT and CDR2 is YNNKEL (reference sequence). Here the CDR3 reads CASSPSGGWNYGYTF. The CDR3 nucleotides are TGTGCCAGCAGCCCGTCCGGGGGGTGGAACTATGGCTACACCTTC.

The gene calls are TRBV12-5 and TRBJ2-1; 7 nucleotides line up with TRBD1. Germline trimming cut 8 bases from V and 0 bases from J; bases unmatched to any gene: 19. This CDR3 is 19 amino acids long. Germline CDR1 reads LGHNT; CDR2 reads FRNRAP. DNA of the CDR3: TGTGCTAGTATGGGATGGGCAGGGGTCAGGGGGAGCTCCTACAATGAGCAGTTCTTC. Translated, it gives CASMGWAGVRGSSYNEQFF.